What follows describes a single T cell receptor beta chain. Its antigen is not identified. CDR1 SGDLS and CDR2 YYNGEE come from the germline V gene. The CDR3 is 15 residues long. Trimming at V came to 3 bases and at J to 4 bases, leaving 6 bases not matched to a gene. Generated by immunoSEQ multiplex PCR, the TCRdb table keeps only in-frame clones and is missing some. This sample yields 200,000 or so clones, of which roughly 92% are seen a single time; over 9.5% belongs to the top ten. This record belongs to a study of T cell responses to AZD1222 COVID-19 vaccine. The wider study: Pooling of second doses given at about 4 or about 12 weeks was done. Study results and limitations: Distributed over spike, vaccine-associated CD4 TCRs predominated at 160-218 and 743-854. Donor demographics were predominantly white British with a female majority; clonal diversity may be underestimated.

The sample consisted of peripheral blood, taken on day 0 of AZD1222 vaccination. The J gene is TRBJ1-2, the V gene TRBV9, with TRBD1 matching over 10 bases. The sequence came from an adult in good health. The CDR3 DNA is TGTGCCAGCAGCGCCCGGACAGGGGGAGGCTATGGCTACACCTTC. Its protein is CASSARTGGGYGYTF.